Listed here are 23 T cell receptor beta chains from one sample, sequenced in a study of T cells in localized non-small cell lung cancer. The table came from immunoSEQ multiplex PCR; TCRdb's copy has only in-frame clones and leaves some out. The table records fewer than 25,000 clones, 70% to 90% of them present only once. The sequencing here drew on peripheral blood, taken before any cancer treatment. These receptors all stem from a woman aged 35-70 years with stage I lung adenocarcinoma.

The J gene is TRBJ1-2, the V gene TRBV30, with TRBD1 as a possible D gene (5 bases). CDR1 is GTSNPN, CDR2 SVGIG, per germline (reference sequence). V lost 0 bases, J lost 5 bases, and 13 bases lay in between. The CDR3 totals 14 residues. The CDR3 DNA follows: TGTGCCTGGAGTGTAGGCAGGGCCGAATATGGCTACACCTTC. Amino acids: CAWSVGRAEYGYTF. Looking up the rest from reference TRBV30 and TRBJ1-2 gives the full variable domain: SQTIHQWPATLVQPVGSPLSLECTVEGTSNPNLYWYRQAAGRGLQLLFYSVGIGQISSEVPQNLSASRPQDRQFILSSKKLLLSDSGFYLCAWSVGRAEYGYTFGSGTRLTVV.

This chain connects TRBV5-1 to TRBJ2-7; D is undetermined. The CDR3 extends over 14 amino acids. Trimming shortened V by 0 bases and J by 3 bases, and 10 bases separated the two germline ends. Germline V gene sequence: CDR1 SGHRS, CDR2 YFSETQ. The CDR3: CASSLDVEIYEQYF. CDR3 DNA: TGCGCCAGCAGCTTGGATGTAGAGATCTACGAGCAGTACTTC.

The chain employs TRBV5-3 and TRBJ2-4; tentatively, D is TRBD2 (5 bases). TRBV5-3 is filed as an ORF, its function uncertain. V dropped 0 bases and J dropped 0 bases, with 16 bases sitting between them. This CDR3 has 18 residues. CDR3 region: CARSLAERTRLAKNIQYF. CDR3 DNA: TGTGCCAGAAGCTTGGCCGAAAGGACTCGGCTAGCCAAAAACATTCAGTACTTC.

The chain couples TRBV7-2 to TRBJ2-1; D is possibly TRBD1 (5 bases). This CDR3 region has 15 residues. Germline V gene data show CDR1 as SGHTA and CDR2 as FQGNSA. The V end lost 0 bases, the J end lost 4 bases, and 10 bases lay between the germline ends. For the CDR3, the DNA is TGTGCCAGCAGCTTAGCCCAGGGTAGATACAATGAGCAGTTCTTC. It codes for CASSLAQGRYNEQFF.

This chain uses TRBV12-5 with TRBJ2-2; 9 bases match TRBD1. CDR3 length equals 17 residues. J gave up 3 bases and V 2 bases, and 7 bases lay outside the gene matches. Germline lookup yields CDR1 LGHNT and CDR2 FRNRAP. DNA of the CDR3: TGTGCTAGTGGTTTGTTTGGGGGACAGGGTGACACCGGGGAGCTGTTTTTT. This gives the protein CASGLFGGQGDTGELFF.

The V call is TRBV7-2, the J call TRBJ1-4, with D perhaps TRBD1 (6 bases). The CDR3 runs to 15 residues. The V gene lost 1 base and the J gene lost 4 bases, with 10 bases spanning the gap. Germline values: CDR1 SGHTA, CDR2 FQGNSA. The CDR3 loop is CASSLGGAVNEKLFF. The CDR3 bases are TGTGCCAGCAGCTTAGGGGGGGCAGTTAATGAAAAACTGTTTTTT.

This clone was seen only a few times. A junction end diverges from the germline sequence, so it may reflect a read error. This chain links TRBV5-1 with TRBJ2-4, with D tentatively TRBD1 (5 bases). CDR3 length: 13 residues. The germline gives CDR1 SGHRS, CDR2 YFSETQ. CDR3 protein: CASSLGAGLYSDF. The CDR3 DNA sequence: TGCGCCAGCAGCTTGGGGGCAGGGCTATATTCGGACTTC.

This chain uses TRBV7-8 with TRBJ1-5, with D uncertain. Germline CDR1 SGHVS, CDR2 FQNEAQ. Trimming shortened V by 5 bases and J by 0 bases, and 17 bases separated the two germline ends. This CDR3 is built from 17 residues. The CDR3: CASSTRTAGYSNQPQHF. CDR3 nucleotide sequence: TGTGCCAGCAGCACAAGGACGGCGGGATATAGCAATCAGCCCCAGCATTTT.

The chain combines TRBV30 with TRBJ1-2; D gene ambiguous. The ends were cut back, 0 bases at V and 6 bases at J, with 8 bases in the middle. The CDR3 sequence is 12 residues long. Germline lookup yields CDR1 GTSNPN and CDR2 SVGIG (reference sequence). The CDR3 sequence: CAWSVATDGYTF. DNA of the CDR3: TGTGCCTGGAGTGTGGCAACGGATGGCTACACCTTC.

The sample holds one count of this clone. The J gene is TRBJ1-4, the V gene TRBV5-8; possibly TRBD1 for D (6 bases). The CDR3 length is 13 residues. The germline V and J ends were trimmed by 4 bases and 8 bases, with 12 bases remaining between them. Per germline, CDR1 SGHTS and CDR2 YDEGEE. The DNA for the CDR3 is TGTGCCAGCAGCCTAACAGGGCGCGAAAAACTGTTTTTT. Its protein product is CASSLTGREKLFF.

The V gene is TRBV29-1, the J gene TRBJ2-3; D uncertain. V lost 4 bases and J lost 0, with 8 bases in between. The germline gives CDR1 SQVTM, CDR2 ANQGSEA. This CDR3 region has 13 residues. The CDR3 here is CSVVRESTDTQYF. For the CDR3, the DNA is TGCAGCGTTGTAAGGGAAAGCACAGATACGCAGTATTTT.

The chain couples TRBV7-2 to TRBJ2-7; 7 bases line up with TRBD1. There are 18 residues in the CDR3. V lost 3 bases, J lost 0 bases, and 14 bases stayed unmatched. Germline CDR1 reads SGHTA; CDR2 reads FQGNSA. In DNA form, the CDR3 reads TGTGCCAGCAGCTTTGCCCCGACAGGGCCAAGCAACTCCTACGAGCAGTACTTC. Residues: CASSFAPTGPSNSYEQYF.

Remarks on this clone: The identical CDR3 is also encoded by other nucleotide sequences in the sample. V is TRBV5-1 and J is TRBJ1-2; D is unresolved. This CDR3 region has 13 residues. The V end lost 5 bases, the J end lost 3 bases, and 11 bases lay between the germline ends. CDR1 SGHRS and CDR2 YFSETQ come from the germline V gene. DNA for the CDR3: TGCGCCAGCAGTCCGGGTGGGGACTATGGCTACACCTTC. Translating it yields CASSPGGDYGYTF.

V is TRBV19 and J is TRBJ1-2; the D is unclear. Looked up from germline, CDR1 is LNHDA and CDR2 is SQIVND (reference sequence). The CDR3 length is 17 residues. The V end was cut by 3 bases, the J end by 5 bases, with 22 bases between. CDR3 sequence reads: CASSMDQPATYRYGYTF. The DNA of the CDR3 is TGTGCCAGTAGTATGGACCAACCGGCTACTTATAGGTATGGCTACACCTTC.

This sequence joins TRBV4-1 and TRBJ2-1; D uncertain. CDR1 is MGHRA and CDR2 is YSYEKL in the germline V gene. Between the trimmed V and J ends, which lost 1 base and 4 bases, there was a span of 11 bases. The CDR3 sequence is 15 residues long. CDR3 bases: TGCGCCAGCAGCCAAGTTTGGCAGACTTACAATGAGCAGTTCTTC. Its protein product is CASSQVWQTYNEQFF.

The CDR3 here is CASRRTDTDTQYF. Here the CDR3 DNA reads TGCGCCAGCAGACGGACAGACACAGATACGCAGTATTTT. This sequence joins TRBV4-1 and TRBJ2-3; the D gene is possibly TRBD1 (6 bases). CDR3 length: 13 residues. Germline V gives CDR1 MGHRA, CDR2 YSYEKL. The V end lost 6 bases, the J end lost 2 bases, and 9 bases lay between the germline ends.

This chain connects TRBV6-1 to TRBJ1-6, with D tentatively TRBD1 (6 bases). The V gene's germline CDR1 is MNHNS and CDR2 SASEGT. The CDR3 consists of 15 residues. Trimming pared 5 bases from V and 7 bases from J, leaving 15 bases between. The CDR3 sequence: CASSPFQGWNSPLHF. CDR3 nucleotide sequence: TGTGCCAGCAGTCCCTTTCAGGGGTGGAATTCACCCCTCCACTTT.

The rearrangement uses TRBV10-3 and TRBJ1-5; no firm D call. Trimming left V 4 bases short and J 4 bases short, with 8 bases between. CDR1 is ENHRY, CDR2 SYGVKD, per germline. CDR3 length: 13 amino acids. CDR3 DNA sequence: TGTGCCATCAGTGTCGTACAGAATCAGCCCCAGCATTTT. Translating gives CAISVVQNQPQHF.

This clone was recorded once. The gene calls are TRBV28 and TRBJ2-7; 7 nucleotides agree with TRBD1. J gave up 2 bases and V 5 bases, and 3 bases lay outside the gene matches. The CDR3 extends over 13 amino acids. CDR1 is MDHEN and CDR2 is SYDVKM in the germline V gene. Here the CDR3 reads CASSPGQPYEQYF. The CDR3 coding sequence is TGTGCCAGCAGTCCGGGACAGCCCTACGAGCAGTACTTC.

J is TRBJ2-1 and V is TRBV6-1; 8 bases are shared with TRBD2. The CDR3 runs 13 residues. Germline V gene data show CDR1 as MNHNS and CDR2 as SASEGT. With 1 base clipped from V and 10 bases from J, the junction kept 3 bases outside the gene matches. CDR3 sequence: CASSEGTSGEQFF. The CDR3 coding sequence is TGTGCCAGCAGTGAAGGTACTAGCGGCGAGCAGTTCTTC.

This clone showed up just once. The V and J genes are TRBV28 and TRBJ2-3; 8 bases match TRBD2. The junction had 2 bases not matched to a gene; V was cut back by 8 bases and J by 1 base. Looked up from germline, CDR1 is MDHEN and CDR2 is SYDVKM. The CDR3 sequence is 13 residues long. The CDR3 coding sequence is TGTGCCAGCGGAGCGGGGGGCACAGATACGCAGTATTTT. It translates to CASGAGGTDTQYF.

V usage is TRBV9 and J usage is TRBJ2-7; a possible D gene is TRBD2 (7 bases). Germline V CDR1 and CDR2: SGDLS, YYNGEE. Trimming left V 0 bases short and J 9 bases short, with 10 bases between. The CDR3 length is 12 residues. The CDR3 nucleotides read TGTGCCAGCAGCGTAGAGGGGGGGGCGCAGTACTTC. Its protein is CASSVEGGAQYF.

In this sample, this clone turned up once. CDR3 protein: CASSLPPGQSNSYEQYF. The CDR3 bases are TGTGCCAGCAGTTTACCCCCGGGACAGAGTAACTCCTACGAGCAGTACTTC. This chain connects TRBV28 to TRBJ2-7, with 7 nucleotides matching TRBD1. J lost 0 bases, V lost 2 bases, and 10 bases had no gene match. The V gene's germline CDR1 is MDHEN and CDR2 SYDVKM. The CDR3 has 17 residues.